This is a list of T cell receptor beta chains from one sample in a study of T cell responses to AZD1222 COVID-19 vaccine. Only in-frame clones appear in the TCRdb table, and some are missing; sequencing was by immunoSEQ multiplex PCR. The sample yields around 150,000 clones, 88% seen once. Sample: peripheral blood, taken on day 0 of AZD1222 vaccination. The receptors were sampled from an adult in good health. Both conserved end residues are trimmed from each CDR3. Fields, in order: CDR3 protein, J gene, V gene.

CDR3: ASSLEEASNYGYT
J: TRBJ1-2
V: TRBV5-4

CDR3: ASSPVRGSETQY
J: TRBJ2-5
V: TRBV3-1/TRBV3-2

CDR3: ASTEGRGGVGAF
J: TRBJ1-1
V: TRBV19

CDR3: ASSVGRTFTDTQY
J: TRBJ2-3
V: TRBV9

CDR3: ASSLRLQGTTEAF
J: TRBJ1-1
V: TRBV5-4

CDR3: ASSPPLGGSYEQY
J: TRBJ2-7
V: TRBV23-1

CDR3: ASSVTGMSDEQF
J: TRBJ2-1
V: TRBV19

CDR3: ACMGTPYSNQPQH
J: TRBJ1-5
V: TRBV6-5

CDR3: ASRGQGDGSPLH
J: TRBJ1-6
V: TRBV2

CDR3: ASSPRLAGGAKTGELF
J: TRBJ2-2
V: TRBV4-2

CDR3: ASSPLGSTGNTIY
J: TRBJ1-3
V: TRBV5-5

CDR3: ASSPSGPRADTQY
J: TRBJ2-3
V: TRBV5-1

CDR3: ASSLGTGNSPLH
J: TRBJ1-6
V: TRBV7-9

CDR3: ASSYSISGVYEQY
J: TRBJ2-7
V: TRBV6-6

CDR3: ASSLGVGILNYGYT
J: TRBJ1-2
V: TRBV5-1

CDR3: AGSYRGGPQH
J: TRBJ1-5
V: TRBV19

CDR3: ASSIRTGGNRGTEAF
J: TRBJ1-1
V: TRBV19

CDR3: ASSSTGGYSYNEQF
J: TRBJ2-1
V: TRBV9

CDR3: ASSSSTGSYGYT
J: TRBJ1-2
V: TRBV7-3

CDR3: SARSGAEYT
J: TRBJ1-2
V: TRBV20-1

CDR3: ASSVGGQPQH
J: TRBJ1-5
V: TRBV28

CDR3: ASSFTSGGIYEQY
J: TRBJ2-7
V: TRBV7-2

CDR3: ASSSRDSNQPQH
J: TRBJ1-5
V: TRBV7-2

CDR3: SVGGTEAF
J: TRBJ1-1
V: TRBV29-1

CDR3: ASSQGQGRAEAF
J: TRBJ1-1
V: TRBV3-1/TRBV3-2

CDR3: ASSLVLTDTQY
J: TRBJ2-3
V: TRBV27

CDR3: ASTSGGGNGELF
J: TRBJ2-2
V: TRBV19

CDR3: ASSVAVGDQETQY
J: TRBJ2-5
V: TRBV9

CDR3: ATSREVRGSTEAF
J: TRBJ1-1
V: TRBV15

CDR3: ASETLGGGDTGELF
J: TRBJ2-2
V: TRBV28

CDR3: ASSSGGQLLGQY
J: TRBJ2-7
V: TRBV11-2

CDR3: ATSDPKSEAF
J: TRBJ1-1
V: TRBV24-1

CDR3: ASSLGQRTEAF
J: TRBJ1-1
V: TRBV7-2

CDR3: ASSPTGGAGEEEKLF
J: TRBJ1-4
V: TRBV7-9

CDR3: ASSSPAGGNTIY
J: TRBJ1-3
V: TRBV6-5

CDR3: ASSQLQNQETQY
J: TRBJ2-5
V: TRBV4-3

CDR3: ASSPHGGAGNIQY
J: TRBJ2-4
V: TRBV11-3

CDR3: ASSMPPQGQNGYT
J: TRBJ1-2
V: TRBV19

CDR3: AWSVEQAGSPLH
J: TRBJ1-6
V: TRBV30

CDR3: ASSLQSLAGYNEQF
J: TRBJ2-1
V: TRBV5-1

CDR3: ASSSDRGLHNEQF
J: TRBJ2-1
V: TRBV2

CDR3: ASSGRGDTQY
J: TRBJ2-3
V: TRBV13

CDR3: ASSLDQGRDTQY
J: TRBJ2-3
V: TRBV5-4

CDR3: ASSIDGNSFTGELF
J: TRBJ2-2
V: TRBV19

CDR3: ASKRGPNQPQH
J: TRBJ1-5
V: TRBV19

CDR3: ASSFPFGGGTSFRDQY
J: TRBJ2-5
V: TRBV11-2

CDR3: ASSQERPGLAGSTDTQY
J: TRBJ2-3
V: TRBV4-1

CDR3: ASSSSATGELF
J: TRBJ2-2
V: TRBV27